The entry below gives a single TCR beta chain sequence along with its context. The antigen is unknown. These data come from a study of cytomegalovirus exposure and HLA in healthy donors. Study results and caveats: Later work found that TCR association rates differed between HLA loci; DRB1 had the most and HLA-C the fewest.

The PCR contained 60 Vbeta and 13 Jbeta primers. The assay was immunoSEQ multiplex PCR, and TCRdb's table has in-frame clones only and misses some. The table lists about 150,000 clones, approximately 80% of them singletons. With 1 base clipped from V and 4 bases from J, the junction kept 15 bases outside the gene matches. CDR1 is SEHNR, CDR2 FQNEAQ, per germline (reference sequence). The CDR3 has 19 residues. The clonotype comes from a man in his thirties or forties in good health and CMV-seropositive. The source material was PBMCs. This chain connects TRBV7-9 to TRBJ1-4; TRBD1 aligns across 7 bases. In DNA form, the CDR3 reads TGTGCCAGCAGCTTAGGGTCCGTGAAGGGGGCAAAGTATAATGAAAAACTGTTTTTT. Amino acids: CASSLGSVKGAKYNEKLFF.